One sample yielded the 8 T cell receptor beta chains listed below, sequenced in a study of shared clonotypes between healthy human individuals. Measured with immunoSEQ multiplex PCR; TCRdb has only the in-frame clones, and not every one. The profile covers roughly 1,800,000 clones, with around 96% appearing a single time and more than 0.95% taken by the ten largest. Selected positively for CCR7 and CD45RO-negative, naive CD8 cells excluded terminally differentiated effector memory CD45RA+ cells. Material: naive CD8+ T cells sorted from blood. The receptors shown here come from a man between 18 and 35 years old in good health.

CDR3 region: CASSRDRTSSTDTQYF. The DNA for the CDR3 is TGTGCCAGCAGCCGGGACAGGACCTCGAGCACAGATACGCAGTATTTT. The rearrangement joins TRBV7-9 to TRBJ2-3; TRBD1 aligns across 8 bases. The trim removed 5 bases at V and 0 bases at J, leaving 7 bases unmatched. CDR1 is SEHNR, CDR2 FQNEAQ, per germline (reference sequence). This CDR3 comprises 16 residues.

This sequence joins TRBV7-2 and TRBJ1-5, with D possibly TRBD1 on 6 matching bases. Germline loops: CDR1 SGHTA, CDR2 FQGNSA. This CDR3 spans 14 amino acids. With 6 bases removed from V and 0 bases from J, the gap between germline ends came to 9 bases. Here the CDR3 DNA reads TGTGCCAGCAGAGGGGGACTTAGCAATCAGCCCCAGCATTTT. Amino acid sequence: CASRGGLSNQPQHF.

This chain joins TRBV9 and TRBJ2-3, with 8 bases lining up with TRBD2. Per germline, CDR1 SGDLS and CDR2 YYNGEE. The junction had 8 bases not matched to a gene; V was cut back by 0 bases and J by 2 bases. This CDR3 region has 17 residues. The CDR3 region has the DNA TGTGCCAGCAGCGTAGAACGGGAGGGCGGGGACACAGATACGCAGTATTTT. Amino acids: CASSVEREGGDTDTQYF.

J is TRBJ1-6 and V is TRBV27; D gene uncertain. CDR1 and CDR2 (germline): MNHEY, SMNVEV (reference sequence). Trimming removed 1 base at V and 8 bases at J, with 6 bases between. CDR3 length equals 13 residues. CDR3 loop: CASSLYWDSPLHF. In DNA, the CDR3 is TGTGCCAGCAGTTTATATTGGGATTCACCCCTCCACTTT.

The chain couples TRBV27 to TRBJ1-1; a possible D gene is TRBD1 (6 bases). Germline V CDR1 and CDR2: MNHEY, SMNVEV (reference sequence). Trimming stripped 4 bases from V and 3 bases from J, with 15 bases between. This CDR3 has 15 residues. The DNA for the CDR3 is TGTGCCAGCAGTTCTACAGGGTGGTTGGACACTGAAGCTTTCTTT. It is translated as CASSSTGWLDTEAFF.

The chain is built from TRBV11-2 and TRBJ2-7; no definite D call. The V and J ends lost 8 bases and 2 bases respectively, with 13 bases between them. Germline CDR1 and CDR2: SGHAT and FQNNGV. The CDR3 spans 13 residues. CDR3 nucleotide sequence: TGTGCCAGCCGATGGACCTACCCCTACGAGCAGTACTTC. This encodes CASRWTYPYEQYF. The whole variable domain, filled in from reference TRBV11-2 and TRBJ2-7, reads EAGVAQSPRYKIIEKRQSVAFWCNPISGHATLYWYQQILGQGPKLLIQFQNNGVVDDSQLPKDRFSAERLKGVDSTLKIQPAKLEDSAVYLCASRWTYPYEQYFGPGTRLTVT.

A word on this clone: Additional DNA sequences in this sample encode the identical CDR3. The chain combines TRBV5-4 with TRBJ1-2, with a weak D call TRBD1 (6 bases). V dropped 5 bases and J dropped 0 bases, with 17 bases sitting between them. Germline CDR1 is SGHNT and CDR2 is YYREEE (reference sequence). The CDR3 totals 16 residues. The DNA of the CDR3 is TGTGCCAGCAGAACACACCGCGGACAGACTAACTATGGCTACACCTTC. This encodes CASRTHRGQTNYGYTF.

In the case of this clone: The sample has other DNA sequences that encode this CDR3 too. This chain uses TRBV6-5 with TRBJ2-2; D ambiguous. CDR3 length: 14 amino acids. Germline V gives CDR1 MNHEY, CDR2 SVGAGI. V was cut by 2 bases and J by 3 bases, with 7 bases left in between. CDR3 region: CASSYVSHTGELFF. For the CDR3, the DNA is TGTGCCAGCAGTTACGTCTCTCACACCGGGGAGCTGTTTTTT.